Sequencing of this TCR beta chain was carried out in a study of vaccination and CD4 T cells after COVID-19. As to this clonotype: Its antigen is currently unknown.

Sequencing of the DNA from cultured CD4+ T cells was carried out with the Oncomine TCR Beta short-read assay. One entry per CDR3 protein results from TCRdb running MiXCR on the PCR reads. The sample lists approximately 10,000 distinct CDR3 sequences; roughly 58% were seen once. This CDR3 region has 15 residues. The V gene's germline CDR1 is SNHLY and CDR2 FYNNEI. V lost 5 bases, J lost 3 bases, and 5 bases stayed unmatched. Treatment in this sample: approximately nine-day PBMC culture with coronavirus spike peptide pools or control peptides (ViraFEST assay). After being plated at over 1.5 million per well, PBMCs were cultured with about 10 IU/ml IL-2 and 8.5 to 10 ug/ml peptide pools.

Sample: CD4+ T cells from blood, cultured in vitro. J is TRBJ1-5 and V is TRBV2; 9 nucleotides match TRBD1. This receptor was identified in a human donor who had recovered from COVID-19. The DNA of the CDR3 is TGTGCCAGCAGTTTACAGGGGGCCTCCAATCAGCCCCAGCATTTT. This codes for CASSLQGASNQPQHF.